These T cell receptor beta chains were read from a single sample in a study of regulatory T cells in long-lasting Graves disease. MiXCR was run by TCRdb on the multiplex PCR reads, yielding one entry per CDR3 protein. The sample shows about 360,000 distinct CDR3 sequences, under 20% of them seen only once. The sample was also reused in another study, on T cells in Graves' hyperthyroidism and ophthalmopathy.

The specimen comprised peripheral blood mononuclear cells (PBMCs), sampled at new diagnosis, from a patient treated with antithyroid drugs. These receptors were collected from a woman under 30 with Graves disease. The CDR3 runs from the conserved cysteine through the conserved F or W. D genes are given only for firm matches. A row's size may be missing; if present it is once, few, many or a size class.

cdr3_length	v_call	d_call	clone_size	j_call	cdr3_nt	cdr3_aa
15	TRBV28	TRBD1	many	TRBJ1-4	TGTGCCAGCAGCCTCCAGGGGGCAACTAATGAAAAACTGTTTTTT	CASSLQGATNEKLFF
16	TRBV7-9	TRBD2	many	TRBJ2-1	TGTGCCAGCAGCCGAGGGGCTAGCTGGGGGGGCAATGAGCAGTTCTTC	CASSRGASWGGNEQFF
17	TRBV5-1	.	many	TRBJ2-2	TGCGCCAGCAGCCCCCCGGGGAGCCTCGGTGTCACCGGGGAGCTGTTTTTT	CASSPPGSLGVTGELFF
15	TRBV19	TRBD1	.	TRBJ2-5	TGTGCCAGTACCTCCGACAGGGGACCTCGAGAGACCCAGTACTTC	CASTSDRGPRETQYF
17	TRBV2	TRBD2	.	TRBJ2-7	TGTGCCAGCAGCCCCGACCACGGCGGGGGGCGTTCCTACGAGCAGTACTTC	CASSPDHGGGRSYEQYF
13	TRBV6-9	.	.	TRBJ1-1	TGTGCCAGCAGTTTAATGACAGGCACTGAAGCTTTCTTT	CASSLMTGTEAFF
15	TRBV7-9	.	.	TRBJ1-3	TGTGCCAGCAGCTCCAGTCAGGGAAATAGAAACACCATATATTTT	CASSSSQGNRNTIYF
13	TRBV20-1	.	once	TRBJ1-5	TGCAGTGCTAGAATCCGGGGTGATCAGCTCCAGCATTTT	CSARIRGDQLQHF
12	TRBV2	.	.	TRBJ1-6	TGTGCCAGCAGAGTGGAGGGGAGGACCCTCCACTTT	CASRVEGRTLHF
14	TRBV7-9	.	many	TRBJ2-1	TGTGCCAGCAGCTTCAGCAGCTCCTACAATGAGCAGTTCTTC	CASSFSSSYNEQFF
11	TRBV12-5	.	few	TRBJ2-1	TGTGCTAGTGGTTTTGTCAATGAGCAGTTCTTC	CASGFVNEQFF
15	TRBV3-1	.	many	TRBJ2-7	TGTGCCAGCAGCCAAGGTTTCAGGGGAGGCGACGAGCAGTACTTC	CASSQGFRGGDEQYF
16	TRBV4-1	.	.	TRBJ1-2	TGCGCCAGCAGCCAAGACCGGATTTGGGGGCGAGGGCAGAACACCTTC	CASSQDRIWGRGQNTF
13	TRBV9	.	.	TRBJ1-4	TGTGCCAGCAGCCGGGACGTAGATGAAAAACTGTTTTTT	CASSRDVDEKLFF
13	TRBV11-2	TRBD2	many	TRBJ2-7	TGTGCCAGCAGCTTAGGGGGGGGGTTCGAGCAGTACTTC	CASSLGGGFEQYF
19	TRBV11-2	TRBD1	many	TRBJ2-2	TGTGCCAGCAGCTTGATTAAAAGAGCCGGGACAGCGAACACCGGGGAGCTGTTTTTT	CASSLIKRAGTANTGELFF
13	TRBV28	.	many	TRBJ2-7	TGTGCCACCTCAAGTGGGGGGACCTACGAGCAGTACTTC	CATSSGGTYEQYF
17	TRBV29-1	TRBD1	many	TRBJ2-5	TGCAGCGTTGAAGTGTTTGGAGGGGACAGGGGGTCAGAGACCCAGTACTTC	CSVEVFGGDRGSETQYF
13	TRBV20-1	TRBD1	many	TRBJ1-4	TGCAGTGCTCAAGGGGGCGCGAGTGAAAAACTGTTTTTT	CSAQGGASEKLFF
13	TRBV28	.	many	TRBJ1-2	TGTGCCAGCAGTTTATTGGGGGGCCATGGCTACACCTTC	CASSLLGGHGYTF
16	TRBV7-9	TRBD2	many	TRBJ2-3	TGTGCCAGCAGCTTTCAGAGCGGGAGGGCCCCAGATACGCAGTATTTT	CASSFQSGRAPDTQYF
14	TRBV19	.	once	TRBJ1-4	TGTGCCAGTAGTAAGACGTTTGCTAATGAAAAACTGTTTTTT	CASSKTFANEKLFF
15	TRBV4-1	.	.	TRBJ1-2	TGCGCCAGCAGCCAAGATCCATACAGCCGAAAGGGCTACACCTTC	CASSQDPYSRKGYTF
18	TRBV6-2/TRBV6-3	TRBD1	many	TRBJ1-5	TGTGCCAGCAGTTACTCGACAAGGGACAGGTATAGCAATCAGCCCCAGCATTTT	CASSYSTRDRYSNQPQHF
15	TRBV10-1	.	many	TRBJ2-7	TGCGCCAGCAGATCACCGAGAGGCCGACCCTACGAGCAGTACTTC	CASRSPRGRPYEQYF
14	TRBV12-3/TRBV12-4	.	many	TRBJ1-1	TGTGCCAGCAGCTCGTATGGGTCCGGCACTGAAGCTTTCTTT	CASSSYGSGTEAFF
15	TRBV7-9	.	.	TRBJ1-4	TGTGCCAGCAGCTTATCCAGACGAACTAATGAAAAACTGTTTTTT	CASSLSRRTNEKLFF
16	TRBV2	.	.	TRBJ1-5	TGTGCCAGCAGTGAAGCGGATGTGGGGGTCGGGCAGCCCCAGCATTTT	CASSEADVGVGQPQHF
14	TRBV12-3/TRBV12-4	.	few	TRBJ2-5	TGTGCCAGCAGTTCGAGTGGGAGGACGGAGACCCAGTACTTC	CASSSSGRTETQYF
13	TRBV2	TRBD1	many	TRBJ1-2	TGTGCCAGCCTCCAGGGGGCCCCTCTGGGCTACACCTTC	CASLQGAPLGYTF
14	TRBV5-1	.	few	TRBJ1-1	TGCGCCAGCAGCTTGGCCGCAGGGGTCACTGAAGCTTTCTTT	CASSLAAGVTEAFF
13	TRBV20-1	.	few	TRBJ2-3	TGCAGTGCTAGCGGAGGGGGCGAGGATACGCAGTATTTT	CSASGGGEDTQYF
16	TRBV27	.	many	TRBJ2-2	TGTGCCAGCAGTTCCCCTACAGGGGAGGTGACCGGGGAGCTGTTTTTT	CASSSPTGEVTGELFF
16	TRBV12-3/TRBV12-4	TRBD1	many	TRBJ1-3	TGTGCCAGCAGTTCCGGGACAGGGACATCTAGCCTCACCATATATTTT	CASSSGTGTSSLTIYF
14	TRBV2	.	many	TRBJ2-7	TGTGCCAGCAACCGACGGACAACGCGGTACGAGCAGTACTTC	CASNRRTTRYEQYF
12	TRBV14	.	.	TRBJ1-4	TGTGCCAGCAGCCAAAAGCGGGAAAAACTGTTTTTT	CASSQKREKLFF
16	TRBV20-1	TRBD2	.	TRBJ2-3	TGCAGTGCTAGAAGGCTAGCGGGGATCCCCCCAGATACGCAGTATTTT	CSARRLAGIPPDTQYF
15	TRBV15	.	few	TRBJ1-3	TGTGCCACCAGCAGATCGGGATCCGGTGGAAACACCATATATTTT	CATSRSGSGGNTIYF
14	TRBV3-1	TRBD1	many	TRBJ1-5	TGTGCCAGCAGCTACAGGGGTAGCAATCAGCCCCAGCATTTT	CASSYRGSNQPQHF
11	TRBV20-1	.	few	TRBJ1-6	TGCAGTGCCTCATTTCTGGACTCCCTCCACTTT	CSASFLDSLHF
13	TRBV18	.	many	TRBJ1-5	TGTGCCAGCTCACTCGGGGAGCGTAAGCCCCAGCATTTT	CASSLGERKPQHF
14	TRBV28	.	many	TRBJ1-2	TGTGCCAGCCTCGGGGTTAGAGCTAACTATGGCTACACCTTC	CASLGVRANYGYTF
13	TRBV7-9	.	many	TRBJ2-1	TGTGCCAGCAGCGAAACCTCGCGCGATGAGCAGTTCTTC	CASSETSRDEQFF
15	TRBV7-6	.	many	TRBJ2-1	TGTGCCAGCAGCTTAGTTCAGGGTGCCTACAATGAGCAGTTCTTC	CASSLVQGAYNEQFF
15	TRBV6-5	TRBD2	few	TRBJ2-3	TGTGCCAGCAGTTACATGTCGGGAGGGCCAGATACGCAGTATTTT	CASSYMSGGPDTQYF
14	TRBV11-3	.	many	TRBJ1-1	TGTGCCAGCAGCCCCCAGACAGGGAACACTGAAGCTTTCTTT	CASSPQTGNTEAFF
15	TRBV19	.	.	TRBJ2-1	TGTGCCAGCTCATTGTGGGTCTTCTCCTACAATGAGCAGTTCTTC	CASSLWVFSYNEQFF
14	TRBV11-2	TRBD2	.	TRBJ2-7	TGTGCCAGCAGCTTCGAGGGAGGGCCTTACGAGCAGTACTTC	CASSFEGGPYEQYF
11	TRBV6-9	.	many	TRBJ1-6	TGTGCCAGCAGTTATTTGGCCCTCGTCCACTTT	CASSYLALVHF
11	TRBV7-2	.	many	TRBJ2-7	TGTGCCAGCAGCTTCGCGGTCGAGCAGTACTTC	CASSFAVEQYF
14	TRBV29-1	.	few	TRBJ1-1	TGCAGCGTTGATGGGAGCGGGGTGGGGACTGAAGCTTTCTTT	CSVDGSGVGTEAFF